The 10 T cell receptor beta chains below were found in one sample sequenced in a study of chemoradiotherapy in HPV16-positive cancers. Here immunoSEQ multiplex PCR was the method, and the copy in TCRdb shows in-frame clones only, minus some. The profile shows about 22,000 clones, roughly 90% of them singletons. This specimen consisted of blood, obtained from a patient who underwent chemoradiotherapy. Source of these receptors: a human donor with HPV-associated anogenital cancer.

The chain is built from TRBV6-1 and TRBJ2-7, with 7 bases fitting TRBD1. Germline lookup yields CDR1 MNHNS and CDR2 SASEGT. This CDR3 is built from 16 residues. V shed 3 bases, J shed 3 bases, and the junction held 11 bases outside the gene matches. The CDR3 nucleotides read TGTGCCAGCAGTGACGCCCTAGGACAGGCGGACTACGAGCAGTACTTC. Translation gives CASSDALGQADYEQYF.

The V gene is TRBV4-2, the J gene TRBJ1-2, with a weak D call TRBD1 (6 bases). Germline CDR1 is LGHNA and CDR2 is YNFKEQ. V was cut by 8 bases and J by 0 bases, with 22 bases left in between. The CDR3 length is 17 residues. The CDR3 DNA reads as TGTGCCAGCGGCCCCGGGACACACGACTATACTAACTATGGCTACACCTTC. Translating it yields CASGPGTHDYTNYGYTF.

J is TRBJ1-1 and V is TRBV2; 7 bases agree with TRBD1. V was clipped by 6 bases and J by 1 base; unmatched bases: 5. The CDR3 loop spans 14 amino acids. Per the germline V gene, CDR1 is SNHLY and CDR2 is FYNNEI. The chain's CDR3 is CASSPDRANTEAFF. CDR3 coding DNA: TGTGCCAGCAGCCCCGACAGGGCGAACACTGAAGCTTTCTTT.

The chain recombines TRBV29-1 with TRBJ1-2; D is undetermined. The V and J ends lost 0 bases and 7 bases respectively, with 12 bases between them. CDR3 length equals 13 residues. The germline gives CDR1 SQVTM, CDR2 ANQGSEA. As DNA, the CDR3 is TGCAGCGTTGAAGAGAGGTCGGCGGGTGGCTACACCTTC. This encodes CSVEERSAGGYTF.

The J gene is TRBJ2-7, the V gene TRBV28, with D possibly matching TRBD1 (5 bases). The CDR3 has 15 amino acids. Trimming removed 2 bases from V and 0 bases from J, with 11 bases in between. The V gene's germline CDR1 is MDHEN and CDR2 SYDVKM. CDR3 sequence reads: CASSLNRWSSYEQYF. The CDR3 region has the DNA TGTGCCAGCAGTTTAAACAGGTGGAGCTCCTACGAGCAGTACTTC.

Only one count was recorded for this clone. This rearrangement joins TRBV5-1 to TRBJ2-1, with TRBD2 matching over 12 bases. Germline trimming cut 4 bases from V and 2 bases from J; bases unmatched to any gene: 7. CDR1 is SGHRS, CDR2 YFSETQ, per germline. This CDR3 is built from 17 residues. The CDR3 loop is CASSPGTSGLAYNEQFF. The CDR3 nucleotides are TGCGCCAGCAGCCCCGGGACTAGCGGGTTAGCCTACAATGAGCAGTTCTTC.

The V call is TRBV19, the J call TRBJ2-7, with a possible D match to TRBD2 (6 bases). CDR1 and CDR2 (germline): LNHDA, SQIVND (reference sequence). Trimming took 3 bases from V and 4 from J, leaving 16 bases between them. This CDR3 comprises 15 residues. The CDR3 sequence: CASSMGGGSRYEQYF. The CDR3, as DNA: TGTGCCAGTAGTATGGGTGGAGGGAGTAGATACGAGCAGTACTTC.

The genes are TRBV4-1 and TRBJ2-3; D call uncertain. This CDR3 has 16 amino acids. Germline CDR1 and CDR2: MGHRA and YSYEKL. V was trimmed by 4 bases and J by 2 bases, leaving 16 bases between them. CDR3 amino acids: CASSLASAGFTDTQYF. The CDR3 DNA sequence: TGCGCCAGCAGCCTCGCTTCGGCCGGATTCACAGATACGCAGTATTTT.

This clone appeared a single time. The V gene is TRBV7-9, the J gene TRBJ2-1; weak D call: TRBD1 (6 bases). The V end lost 4 bases, the J end lost 0 bases, and 13 bases lay between the germline ends. CDR1 and CDR2 from the germline V gene are SEHNR and FQNEAQ (reference sequence). This CDR3 region has 16 residues. The CDR3 coding sequence is TGTGCCAGCAGCTCCGGCCAGGGACACTCCTACAATGAGCAGTTCTTC. Its protein product is CASSSGQGHSYNEQFF.

The chain combines TRBV7-2 with TRBJ2-1, with TRBD2 matching 9 bases. Trimming at V came to 7 bases and at J to 7 bases, leaving 11 bases not matched to a gene. The germline V gene encodes CDR1 SGHTA and CDR2 FQGNSA. The CDR3 runs to 15 residues. CDR3 sequence reads: CASTRARGGGNEQFF. The CDR3 nucleotides are TGTGCCAGCACCCGTGCGCGGGGGGGCGGTAATGAGCAGTTCTTC.